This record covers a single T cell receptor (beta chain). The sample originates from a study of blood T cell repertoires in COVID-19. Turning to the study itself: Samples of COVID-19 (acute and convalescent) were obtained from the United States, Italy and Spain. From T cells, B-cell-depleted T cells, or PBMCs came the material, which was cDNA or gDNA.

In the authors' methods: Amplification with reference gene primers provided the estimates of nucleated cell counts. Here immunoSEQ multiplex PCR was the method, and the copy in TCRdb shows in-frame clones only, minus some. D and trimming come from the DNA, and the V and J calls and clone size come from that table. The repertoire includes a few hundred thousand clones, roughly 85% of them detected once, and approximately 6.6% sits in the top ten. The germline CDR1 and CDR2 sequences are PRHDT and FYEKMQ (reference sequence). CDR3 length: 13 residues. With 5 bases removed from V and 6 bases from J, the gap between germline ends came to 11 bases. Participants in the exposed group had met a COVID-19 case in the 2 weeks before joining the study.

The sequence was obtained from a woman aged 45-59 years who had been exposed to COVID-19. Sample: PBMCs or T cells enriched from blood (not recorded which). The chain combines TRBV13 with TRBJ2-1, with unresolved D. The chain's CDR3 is CASSVSPSNEQFF. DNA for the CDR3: TGTGCCAGCAGCGTATCTCCTAGCAATGAGCAGTTCTTC.